Shown below are 7 T cell receptor beta chains from a single sample sequenced in a study of T cell repertoires in cytomegalovirus infection. One entry per CDR3 protein results from TCRdb running MiXCR on the reads. Of some 320,000 distinct CDR3 sequences detected, 8% to 10% appear once; the ten largest clones hold over 3.5%. Sequenced material: PBMCs. The receptors come from a human donor in good health (CMV status not recorded). Some clones in this sample may be carry-over from other donors' samples.

V is TRBV6-2 or TRBV6-3 and J is TRBJ1-1, with D uncertain. V was trimmed by 0 bases and J by 2 bases, leaving 10 bases between them. CDR3 length: 15 residues. Per the germline V gene, CDR1 is MNHEY and CDR2 is SVGEGT. This CDR3 reads CASSYSSSINTEAFF. CDR3 in DNA: TGTGCCAGCAGTTACTCGTCATCGATAAACACTGAAGCTTTCTTT.

Only a few counts were recorded for this clonotype. The rearrangement links TRBV12-3 or TRBV12-4 to TRBJ2-7; D is unresolved. The ends were cut back, 8 bases at V and 3 bases at J, with 11 bases in the middle. The CDR3 runs to 12 residues. This CDR3 is CASSQLVYEQYF. The CDR3, as DNA: TGTGCCAGCTCTCAGCTGGTCTACGAGCAGTACTTC.

About this clonotype: Just one base apart from a much larger clone, this may be a read error. The V and J genes are TRBV12-5 and TRBJ2-2; D may match TRBD1 or TRBD2 (5 bases each). Germline-derived CDR1 and CDR2 are LGHNT and FRNRAP. The CDR3 is 13 amino acids. The CDR3 reads CTSGSREIGELFF. CDR3 in DNA: TGTACTAGTGGTTCCAGGGAAATAGGGGAGCTGTTTTTT.

V gene TRBV20-1 combines with J gene TRBJ1-5; tentatively, D is TRBD1 (5 bases). This CDR3 is built from 16 residues. Germline-derived CDR1 and CDR2 are DFQATT and SNEGSKA (reference sequence). V gave up 7 bases and J gave up 2 bases, with 21 bases separating them. CDR3 sequence reads: CSDAPTRGIGNQPQHF. The CDR3, as DNA: TGCAGTGACGCGCCCACAAGGGGCATCGGCAATCAGCCCCAGCATTTT.

This clonotype was observed a handful of times. The J gene is TRBJ1-2, the V gene TRBV5-4; D ambiguous. V was trimmed by 0 bases and J by 0 bases, leaving 15 bases between them. CDR3 size: 17 residues. Germline V CDR1 and CDR2: SGHNT, YYREEE (reference sequence). The CDR3 loop is CASSLALSQTANYGYTF. The CDR3, as DNA: TGTGCCAGCAGCTTGGCTCTCAGCCAAACAGCTAACTATGGCTACACCTTC.

This clonotype has more than one count but fewer than ten. CDR3 protein: CASSLGTVIYEQYF. The CDR3 DNA follows: TGTGCCAGCAGCTTGGGGACAGTGATCTACGAGCAGTACTTC. The V call is TRBV11-2, the J call TRBJ2-7, with 7 positions matching TRBD1. This CDR3 spans 14 amino acids. V lost 3 bases and J lost 3; bases outside the gene matches: 5. The germline V gene encodes CDR1 SGHAT and CDR2 FQNNGV.

This clonotype occurred many times. The V gene is TRBV7-9, the J gene TRBJ2-1; D gene ambiguous. The V end was cut by 3 bases, the J end by 9 bases, with 9 bases between. The CDR3 contains 12 residues. Germline CDR1 SEHNR, CDR2 FQNEAQ (reference sequence). CDR3 in amino acids: CASSFLPFEQFF. The DNA for the CDR3 is TGTGCCAGCAGCTTTCTACCATTTGAGCAGTTCTTC.